The rows below give T cell receptor beta chains drawn from one sample of a study of blood T cell repertoires in COVID-19. The protocol was immunoSEQ multiplex PCR, while the TCRdb copy is restricted to in-frame clones and leaves out a portion. The table has about 98,000 clones, over 70% seen once. Sequenced material: peripheral blood. All receptors derive from a man between 60 and 70 years old with acute or convalescent COVID-19. Each CDR3 is given with its conserved first and last residue. A D gene is named only where the DNA matches it firmly. Part of the rows lack a size; the others show once, few, many or a class for expanded clones.

clone_size d_call j_call v_call cdr3_nt cdr3_aa
. TRBD1 TRBJ2-1 TRBV12-5 TGTGCTAGTGGTATGCCGGGACAGGGGGTTTACAATGAGCAGTTCTTC CASGMPGQGVYNEQFF
. TRBD1 TRBJ1-1 TRBV27 TGTGCCAGCAGTTTAATTCCGGGACAGGGCCCGAACACTGAAGCTTTCTTT CASSLIPGQGPNTEAFF
. TRBD2 TRBJ2-1 TRBV10-1 TGCGCCAGCAATTCCGGGACTAGCGGATACAATGAGCAGTTCTTC CASNSGTSGYNEQFF
. TRBD1 TRBJ2-1 TRBV5-1 TGCGCCAGCAGCCTCTGGGGTGCCCGAACAGGGGAGAATGAGCAGTTCTTC CASSLWGARTGENEQFF
. TRBD1 TRBJ2-2 TRBV25-1 TGCACTCCGGGGACAGCCCATAACACCGGGGAGCTGTTTTTT CTPGTAHNTGELFF
. . TRBJ2-5 TRBV6-2/TRBV6-3 TGTGCCAGCAGTTCCCCCCCCGGGACCCAGTACTTC CASSSPPGTQYF
. . TRBJ2-4 TRBV6-1 TGTGCCAGCAGTGAAGGGTGGGCTGAGACAGATCTAGCCAAAAACATTCAGTACTTC CASSEGWAETDLAKNIQYF
. . TRBJ1-3 TRBV25-1 TGTGCCAGCAGTGAAGAGTGGGGAAACACCATATATTTT CASSEEWGNTIYF
. . TRBJ2-4 TRBV5-4 TGTGCCAGCAGCTTGGGCGTGGGGGCTTCCAAAAACATTCAGTACTTC CASSLGVGASKNIQYF
few . TRBJ1-1 TRBV5-1 TGCGCCAGCCGGGGGACGGAAATGAACACTGAAGCTTTCTTT CASRGTEMNTEAFF
. . TRBJ1-5 TRBV27 TGTGCCAGCAGTTTATCCTTCTCCAATCAGCCCCAGCATTTT CASSLSFSNQPQHF
. . TRBJ2-7 TRBV2 TGTGCCAGCAGTGTTCCGAGGGGGGAGCAGTACTTC CASSVPRGEQYF
. TRBD1 TRBJ2-1 TRBV24-1 TGTGCCACCAGTGTTCCGGGACAGGGGGCGTACAATGAGCAGTTCTTC CATSVPGQGAYNEQFF
. TRBD1 TRBJ2-7 TRBV9 TGTGCCAGCAGCGTAGGGACAGGCTTCTACGAGCAGTACTTC CASSVGTGFYEQYF
. . TRBJ2-1 TRBV6-5 TGTGCCAGCAGGGAGAGGCTGGGTGGTGAGCAGTTCTTC CASRERLGGEQFF
. TRBD2 TRBJ2-5 TRBV6-1 TGTGCCAGCAGTGAAGGCGTTCGGAGCGGGGCCGGAGAGACCCAGTACTTC CASSEGVRSGAGETQYF
. TRBD1 TRBJ1-5 TRBV11-3 TGTGCCAGCAGCCAGGGACAGAATCAGCCCCAGCATTTT CASSQGQNQPQHF
. TRBD1 TRBJ2-3 TRBV12-5 TGTGCTAGTGTACGGACAGGGGCAGATACGCAGTATTTT CASVRTGADTQYF
. . TRBJ2-7 TRBV5-1 TGCGCCAGCAGCTTTCTTCTACAGAACTACGAGCAGTACTTC CASSFLLQNYEQYF
. TRBD2 TRBJ2-3 TRBV19 TGTGCCAGTAGTGGTCCAGCGGGAAGTAACGTAGATACGCAGTATTTT CASSGPAGSNVDTQYF
. . TRBJ2-3 TRBV7-2 TGTGCCAGCAGCTTCCCTCGAGGGGGTCATCCCACAGATACGCAGTATTTT CASSFPRGGHPTDTQYF
. . TRBJ1-1 TRBV28 TGTGCCAGCAGTTCTACGGGACAAACGAACACTGAAGCTTTCTTT CASSSTGQTNTEAFF
. . TRBJ2-2 TRBV29-1 TGCAGCGTTTCTTACACCGGGGAGCTGTTTTTT CSVSYTGELFF
. . TRBJ1-1 TRBV30 TGTGCCGGGCAGGGTTGGGCTTTCTTT CAGQGWAFF
. TRBD1 TRBJ1-1 TRBV5-4 TGTGCCAGCAGCTGGACAGGGGCCGCAGACACTGAAGCTTTCTTT CASSWTGAADTEAFF
. . TRBJ1-2 TRBV6-1 TGTGCCAGCAGTGAAGGGTGGAGGGTTTGGGGCTACACCTTC CASSEGWRVWGYTF
few . TRBJ1-6 TRBV7-8 TGTGCCAGCAGCTTACGGGGAAGCAATTCACCCCTCCACTTT CASSLRGSNSPLHF
. . TRBJ2-3 TRBV11-3 TGTGCCAGCAGCCCAGTAACCGGGGTCACCACAGATACGCAGTATTTT CASSPVTGVTTDTQYF
. TRBD1 TRBJ1-3 TRBV3-1/TRBV3-2 TGTGCCAGCAGCCCCAGGGGGGCAGACACCATATATTTT CASSPRGADTIYF
. TRBD2 TRBJ2-2 TRBV3-1/TRBV3-2 TGTGCCAGCAGCCCGCGACTAGCGGGAGACACCGGGGAGCTGTTTTTT CASSPRLAGDTGELFF
. . TRBJ2-2 TRBV5-1 TGCGCCAGCAGGCAGAAGGACACCGACACCGGGGAGCTGTTTTTT CASRQKDTDTGELFF
. . TRBJ1-4 TRBV19 TGTGCCAGTAGCGAAACTTGGGGGCTTGGTGAAAAACTGTTTTTT CASSETWGLGEKLFF
. . TRBJ1-5 TRBV24-1 TGTGCCACCAGTGATCCGACACAAAGAGCCCAGCATTTT CATSDPTQRAQHF
. TRBD1 TRBJ2-1 TRBV5-1 TGCGCCAGCAGCCCGAGGGGGCCCAATGAGCAGTTCTTC CASSPRGPNEQFF
. . TRBJ2-5 TRBV28 TGTGCCAGCAGATCTTCGGGGGTGGGAGAGACCCAGTACTTC CASRSSGVGETQYF